The 26 T cell receptor beta chains below all came from one sample that was sequenced in a study of blood T cell repertoires in COVID-19. The table came from immunoSEQ multiplex PCR; TCRdb's copy has only in-frame clones and leaves some out. Of about 250,000 clones listed, about four fifths were seen once; the top ten hold 3.5% to 4%. The sample comprised PBMCs or T cells enriched from blood (not recorded which). These receptors were taken from a woman aged 40 to 55 who had been exposed to COVID-19.

The chain couples TRBV4-2 to TRBJ1-1; 8 bases fit TRBD1. J gave up 1 base and V 1 base, and 2 bases lay outside the gene matches. CDR3 size: 15 residues. CDR1 is LGHNA and CDR2 is YNFKEQ in the germline V gene. The CDR3 nucleotides read TGTGCCAGCAGCCAAGTGCAGGGGGCGAACACTGAAGCTTTCTTT. The encoded protein is CASSQVQGANTEAFF.

This chain connects TRBV20-1 to TRBJ2-1, with a weak D call TRBD1 (6 bases). V gave up 4 bases and J gave up 7 bases, with 8 bases separating them. The CDR3 is 11 residues long. Per germline, CDR1 DFQATT and CDR2 SNEGSKA (reference sequence). The CDR3 nucleotides read TGCAGTGCTACAGGGGAAAATGAGCAGTTCTTC. Residues: CSATGENEQFF.

The chain combines TRBV27 with TRBJ1-5, with D unclear. V lost 3 bases and J 0 bases, leaving 12 bases between the germline ends. The germline gives CDR1 MNHEY, CDR2 SMNVEV (reference sequence). This CDR3 is 16 amino acids long. CDR3 region: CASSLNPSTSNQPQHF. In DNA, the CDR3 is TGTGCCAGCAGTTTGAACCCTTCTACTAGCAATCAGCCCCAGCATTTT.

This chain connects TRBV3-1 (or the pseudogene TRBV3-2) to TRBJ1-3; unclear D gene. The CDR3 loop spans 16 amino acids. V lost 3 bases and J lost 1, with 13 bases in between. Per the germline V gene, CDR1 is LGHDT and CDR2 is YNNKEL (reference sequence). In DNA, the CDR3 is TGTGCCAGCAGCCACCTCCAGTCCTTATCTGGAAACACCATATATTTT. Translated: CASSHLQSLSGNTIYF.

The V gene is TRBV5-1, the J gene TRBJ2-5, with TRBD1 matching over 9 bases. From germline, CDR1 is SGHRS and CDR2 YFSETQ. The CDR3 extends over 14 amino acids. V lost 4 bases to trimming and J lost 4 bases; unmatched junction nucleotides: 5. DNA of the CDR3: TGCGCCAGCAGCCCCGGGACAGGGTTAGAGACCCAGTACTTC. It codes for CASSPGTGLETQYF.

In nucleotides, the CDR3 is TGTGCCTGGAGTAAAGCCAGGTTATCCGGGAGGTATGGCTACACCTTC. Amino acid sequence: CAWSKARLSGRYGYTF. This chain uses TRBV30 with TRBJ1-2; D is ambiguous. Germline V CDR1 and CDR2: GTSNPN, SVGIG (reference sequence). Trimming removed 2 bases at V and 5 bases at J, with 21 bases between. This CDR3 spans 16 amino acids.

The chain uses TRBV13 and TRBJ2-7, with D possibly being TRBD1 (5 bases). The CDR3 spans 13 residues. V was shortened by 5 bases and J by 0 bases, with 8 bases between the two germline ends. Germline V gene sequence: CDR1 PRHDT, CDR2 FYEKMQ (reference sequence). The CDR3 sequence: CASSQQVSYEQYF. In DNA, the CDR3 is TGTGCCAGCAGCCAACAGGTCTCCTACGAGCAGTACTTC.

V gene TRBV18 combines with J gene TRBJ2-7; D gene ambiguous. The CDR3 runs 18 residues. Trimming took off 1 base at V and 5 bases at J, with 24 bases between the two ends. In germline, CDR1 is KGHSH, CDR2 LQKENI. DNA for the CDR3: TGTGCCAGCTCACCACTACCACAGCAAACGTATCGCAGCAACGAGCAGTACTTC. It codes for CASSPLPQQTYRSNEQYF.

The chain combines TRBV3-1 (or the pseudogene TRBV3-2) with TRBJ2-1, with a weak D call TRBD1 (6 bases). V was shortened by 5 bases and J by 9 bases, with 11 bases between the two germline ends. The CDR3 is made up of 12 amino acids. Germline V gene sequence: CDR1 LGHDT, CDR2 YNNKEL (reference sequence). The DNA for the CDR3 is TGTGCCAGCAGCTTTAGGACAGCTGAGCAGTTCTTC. It translates to CASSFRTAEQFF.

The gene calls are TRBV6-5 and TRBJ1-2; TRBD1 agrees at 9 bases. This CDR3 region has 16 residues. Germline-derived CDR1 and CDR2 are MNHEY and SVGAGI. Trimming at V came to 2 bases and at J to 7 bases, leaving 11 bases not matched to a gene. This CDR3 reads CASSYGTGMVRGGYTF. The CDR3 DNA sequence: TGTGCCAGCAGTTACGGGACAGGGATGGTTCGGGGTGGCTACACCTTC.

The chain couples TRBV7-9 to TRBJ2-3, with 11 bases fitting TRBD2. Germline CDR1 SEHNR, CDR2 FQNEAQ (reference sequence). The CDR3 extends over 16 amino acids. Germline trimming cut 5 bases from V and 3 bases from J; bases unmatched to any gene: 7. Here the CDR3 DNA reads TGTGCCAGCAGCGACCTAGCGGGGGGATTGACAGATACGCAGTATTTT. Translating gives CASSDLAGGLTDTQYF.

This chain connects TRBV10-3 to TRBJ2-5; 12 nucleotides line up with TRBD2. Looked up from germline, CDR1 is ENHRY and CDR2 is SYGVKD. This CDR3 contains 15 residues. V was pared by 4 bases and J by 5 bases, with 5 bases of the junction left unmatched. CDR3 DNA sequence: TGTGCCATCAGTGTACTAGCGGGGGGTAGCGAGACCCAGTACTTC. Encoded protein: CAISVLAGGSETQYF.

This chain links TRBV7-2 with TRBJ2-3; 11 positions agree with TRBD2. Per germline, CDR1 SGHTA and CDR2 FQGNSA. The J segment lost 0 bases and the V segment lost 6 bases, leaving 8 bases of the junction unmatched. The CDR3 extends over 17 amino acids. The CDR3 coding sequence is TGTGCCAGCAGTACTAGCGGGGGAGTCTCTAGCACAGATACGCAGTATTTT. This codes for CASSTSGGVSSTDTQYF.

This chain joins TRBV11-2 and TRBJ2-7; D not resolved. This CDR3 spans 14 amino acids. V was pared by 3 bases and J by 3 bases, with 12 bases between. CDR1 is SGHAT and CDR2 is FQNNGV in the germline V gene. Here the CDR3 DNA reads TGTGCCAGCAGCTTGGCAGGAAAATACTACGAGCAGTACTTC. Its translation is CASSLAGKYYEQYF.

The chain has TRBV28 and TRBJ2-3; TRBD2 aligns across 10 bases. The CDR3 totals 17 residues. Germline-derived CDR1 and CDR2 are MDHEN and SYDVKM. J lost 5 bases, V lost 2 bases, and 10 bases had no gene match. The DNA of the CDR3 is TGTGCCAGCAGTTTACCTAGCGGGGGACCCCGGGGAGATACGCAGTATTTT. Its translation: CASSLPSGGPRGDTQYF.

This clone was counted a few times. This chain uses TRBV18 with TRBJ1-2, with D maybe TRBD1 (6 bases). The CDR3 covers 14 residues. Trimming pared 3 bases from V and 3 bases from J, leaving 11 bases between. CDR1 and CDR2 (germline): KGHSH, LQKENI. CDR3 nucleotides: TGTGCCAGCTCACCCCTCAGGGGCGACTATGGCTACACCTTC. Its translation: CASSPLRGDYGYTF. Combining the CDR3 with reference TRBV18 and TRBJ1-2 gives the whole variable domain NAGVMQNPRHLVRRRGQEARLRCSPMKGHSHVYWYRQLPEEGLKFMVYLQKENIIDESGMPKERFSAEFPKEGPSILRIQQVVRGDSAAYFCASSPLRGDYGYTFGSGTRLTVV.

The CDR3 region is CASSLAGGGYTF. In DNA form, the CDR3 reads TGCGCCAGCAGCTTGGCGGGTGGTGGCTACACCTTC. The chain employs TRBV5-1 and TRBJ1-2; D gene uncertain. Germline V gene lookup returns CDR1 SGHRS and CDR2 YFSETQ. CDR3 size: 12 residues. V was pared by 0 bases and J by 7 bases, with 7 bases between.

The CDR3 coding sequence is TGTGCCAGCGGGGATCAGGGGCGTGCAACTAATGAAAAACTGTTTTTT. Protein product: CASGDQGRATNEKLFF. V gene TRBV2 combines with J gene TRBJ1-4; D may be TRBD1 (6 bases). V shed 8 bases and J shed 0 bases, with 16 bases lying between them. The CDR3 covers 16 residues. CDR1 is SNHLY, CDR2 FYNNEI, per germline.

The chain uses TRBV3-1 (or the pseudogene TRBV3-2) and TRBJ1-1, with D possibly matching TRBD1 (6 bases). Trimming pared 4 bases from V and 10 bases from J, leaving 19 bases between. There are 14 residues in the CDR3. Per the germline V gene, CDR1 is LGHDT and CDR2 is YNNKEL (reference sequence). CDR3 bases: TGTGCCAGCAGCCCCAGGGGAGACACGCGGGTAGCTTTCTTT. Amino acids: CASSPRGDTRVAFF.

The gene calls are TRBV3-1 (or the pseudogene TRBV3-2) and TRBJ2-1; D might be TRBD2 (6 bases). This CDR3 spans 19 amino acids. V lost 0 bases, J lost 0 bases, and 18 bases lay in between. The germline CDR1 and CDR2 sequences are LGHDT and YNNKEL (reference sequence). Here the CDR3 DNA reads TGTGCCAGCAGCCAAGATACGGGGCGGGGCGGACTCTCCTACAATGAGCAGTTCTTC. This gives the protein CASSQDTGRGGLSYNEQFF.

This clone has a handful of counts. The J gene is TRBJ1-3, the V gene TRBV7-6; D unclear. Deletions cut 5 bases from V and 2 bases from J, with 13 bases between. The CDR3 runs to 15 residues. Germline assignment: CDR1 SGHVS and CDR2 FNYEAQ. The CDR3 DNA follows: TGTGCCAGCAGCCAGACTCTAGGCGCTGGAAACACCATATATTTT. Protein sequence: CASSQTLGAGNTIYF.

This chain connects TRBV29-1 to TRBJ2-1; 7 positions match TRBD2. Germline-derived CDR1 and CDR2 are SQVTM and ANQGSEA. The CDR3 covers 12 residues. With 4 bases clipped from V and 7 bases from J, the junction kept 4 bases outside the gene matches. CDR3 in DNA: TGCAGCGTTGCCGTCGGGAGGAATGAGCAGTTCTTC. Translated: CSVAVGRNEQFF.

The chain combines TRBV7-9 with TRBJ1-4; 7 bases match TRBD1. The CDR3 extends over 16 amino acids. Germline CDR1 reads SEHNR; CDR2 reads FQNEAQ (reference sequence). J was trimmed by 2 bases and V by 9 bases; bases with no gene match: 12. In DNA, the CDR3 is TGTGCCAGAGCCGAGGCAGGGGGTTTGACTAATGAAAAACTGTTTTTT. Its protein is CARAEAGGLTNEKLFF. The full variable domain, its missing parts supplied by reference TRBV7-9 and TRBJ1-4, is DTGVSQNPRHKITKRGQNVTFRCDPISEHNRLYWYRQTLGQGPEFLTYFQNEAQLEKSRLLSDRFSAERPKGSFSTLEIQRTEQGDSAMYLCARAEAGGLTNEKLFFGSGTQLSVL.

J is TRBJ2-5 and V is TRBV11-2, with TRBD1 matching over 8 bases. The CDR3 spans 15 residues. Germline CDR1 SGHAT, CDR2 FQNNGV. The junction had 7 bases not matched to a gene; V was cut back by 5 bases and J by 2 bases. The CDR3 coding sequence is TGTGCCAGCAGCCCCCAGGACAGGGCTCAAGAGACCCAGTACTTC. It translates to CASSPQDRAQETQYF.

The CDR3 bases are TGTGCCAGCAGTCTCGTACCCGGGACAGCCTACGAGCAGTACTTC. As protein: CASSLVPGTAYEQYF. The V gene is TRBV28, the J gene TRBJ2-7, with 7 positions matching TRBD1. This CDR3 has 15 residues. CDR1 is MDHEN and CDR2 is SYDVKM in the germline V gene. V gave up 5 bases and J gave up 2 bases; unmatched junction bases: 9.

The J gene is TRBJ1-4, the V gene TRBV28; D remains ambiguous. CDR3 length: 12 amino acids. CDR1 is MDHEN, CDR2 SYDVKM, per germline. V dropped 5 bases and J dropped 7 bases, with 8 bases sitting between them. CDR3 region: CASSRTGEKLFF. The CDR3 DNA follows: TGTGCCAGCAGTCGAACCGGTGAAAAACTGTTTTTT.